The text below deals with one TCR beta chain. The data originate from a study of OX40 agonist ivuxolimab in advanced cancers. Data came from immunoSEQ multiplex PCR; TCRdb stores just in-frame clones and leaves some out. The sample consists of about 80,000 clones, about nine tenths of them appearing once. The CDR3 runs to 14 residues. Looked up from germline, CDR1 is SQVTM and CDR2 is ANQGSEA. With 7 bases clipped from V and 5 bases from J, the junction kept 13 bases outside the gene matches. This clonotype was obtained from an adult with an advanced solid tumor such as melanoma, head and neck, liver or kidney cancer. The chain joins TRBV29-1 to TRBJ1-2; 7 nucleotides align to TRBD1. Specimen: CD4+ or CD8+ T cells sorted from blood, collected in a trial of the OX40 agonist ivuxolimab. The CDR3 spells CSAQEGASGYGYTF. The CDR3 DNA is TGCAGCGCCCAGGAGGGGGCGAGCGGGTATGGCTACACCTTC.